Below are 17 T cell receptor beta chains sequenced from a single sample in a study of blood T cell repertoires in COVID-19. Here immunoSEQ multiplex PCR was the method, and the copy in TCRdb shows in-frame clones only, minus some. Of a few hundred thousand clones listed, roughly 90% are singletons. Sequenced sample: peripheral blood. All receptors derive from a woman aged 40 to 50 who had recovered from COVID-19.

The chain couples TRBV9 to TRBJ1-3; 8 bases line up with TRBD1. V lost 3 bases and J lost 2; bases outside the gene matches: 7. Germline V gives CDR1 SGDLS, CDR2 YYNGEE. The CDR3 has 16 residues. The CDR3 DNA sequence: TGTGCCAGCAGCGCGACACAGGGGGATGCTGGAAACACCATATATTTT. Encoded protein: CASSATQGDAGNTIYF.

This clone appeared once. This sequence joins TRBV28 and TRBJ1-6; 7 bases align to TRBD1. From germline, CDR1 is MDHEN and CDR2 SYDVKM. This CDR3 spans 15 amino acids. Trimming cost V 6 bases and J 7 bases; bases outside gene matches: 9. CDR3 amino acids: CASSQRGQRNSPLHF. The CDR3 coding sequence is TGTGCCAGCAGCCAGAGGGGGCAGCGCAATTCACCCCTCCACTTT.

The CDR3 bases are TGTGCCAGCAGCGAGACAGCTGCCCCCAAGGGCACTGAAGCTTTCTTT. It specifies CASSETAAPKGTEAFF. The chain carries TRBV7-9 and TRBJ1-1; tentative D call: TRBD1 (5 bases). This CDR3 is built from 16 residues. Between the trimmed V and J ends, which lost 5 bases and 4 bases, there was a span of 20 bases. Germline V gene sequence: CDR1 SEHNR, CDR2 FQNEAQ (reference sequence).

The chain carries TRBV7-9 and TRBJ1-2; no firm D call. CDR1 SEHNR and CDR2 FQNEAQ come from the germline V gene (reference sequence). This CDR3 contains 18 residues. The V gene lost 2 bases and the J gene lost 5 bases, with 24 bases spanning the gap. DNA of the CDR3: TGTGCCAGCAGCTTAATTGTCTCCGCCCCGGCGGGTTCGTATGGCTACACCTTC. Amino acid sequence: CASSLIVSAPAGSYGYTF.

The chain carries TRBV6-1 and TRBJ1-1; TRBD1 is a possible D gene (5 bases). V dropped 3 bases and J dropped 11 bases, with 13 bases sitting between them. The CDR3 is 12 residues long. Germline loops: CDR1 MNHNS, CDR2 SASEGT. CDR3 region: CASSEGLSGAFF. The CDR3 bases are TGTGCCAGCAGTGAGGGACTCTCTGGGGCTTTCTTT.

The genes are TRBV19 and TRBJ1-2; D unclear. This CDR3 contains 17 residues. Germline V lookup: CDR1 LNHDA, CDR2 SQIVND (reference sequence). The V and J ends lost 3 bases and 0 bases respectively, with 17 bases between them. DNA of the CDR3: TGTGCCAGTAGTATGAGGTTTGTGGCCTCTACTAACTATGGCTACACCTTC. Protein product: CASSMRFVASTNYGYTF. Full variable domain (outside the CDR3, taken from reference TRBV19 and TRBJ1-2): DGGITQSPKYLFRKEGQNVTLSCEQNLNHDAMYWYRQDPGQGLRLIYYSQIVNDFQKGDIAEGYSVSREKKESFPLTVTSAQKNPTAFYLCASSMRFVASTNYGYTFGSGTRLTVV.

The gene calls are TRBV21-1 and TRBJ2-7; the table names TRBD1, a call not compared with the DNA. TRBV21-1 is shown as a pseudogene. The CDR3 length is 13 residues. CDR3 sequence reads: CASSKIGRVEQYF. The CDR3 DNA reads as TGTGCCAGCAGCAAAATTGGCAGGGTTGAGCAGTACTTC.

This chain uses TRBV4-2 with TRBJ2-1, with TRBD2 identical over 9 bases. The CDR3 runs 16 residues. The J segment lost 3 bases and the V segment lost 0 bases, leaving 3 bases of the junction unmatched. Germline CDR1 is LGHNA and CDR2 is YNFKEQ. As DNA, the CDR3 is TGTGCCAGCAGCCAAGATTTAGCGGGAGTCTACAATGAGCAGTTCTTC. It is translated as CASSQDLAGVYNEQFF.

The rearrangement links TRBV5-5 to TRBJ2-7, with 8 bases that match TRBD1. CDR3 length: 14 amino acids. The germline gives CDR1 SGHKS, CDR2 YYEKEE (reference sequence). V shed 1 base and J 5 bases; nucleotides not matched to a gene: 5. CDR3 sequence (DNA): TGTGCCAGCAGCTTGAGGGACAGGATGGACGAGCAGTACTTC. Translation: CASSLRDRMDEQYF.

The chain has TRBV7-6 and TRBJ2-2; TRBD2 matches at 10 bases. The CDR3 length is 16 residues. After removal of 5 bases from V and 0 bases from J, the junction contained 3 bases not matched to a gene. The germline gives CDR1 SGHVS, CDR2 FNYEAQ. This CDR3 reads CASSLTSGANTGELFF. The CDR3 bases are TGTGCCAGCAGCCTAACTAGCGGGGCGAACACCGGGGAGCTGTTTTTT.

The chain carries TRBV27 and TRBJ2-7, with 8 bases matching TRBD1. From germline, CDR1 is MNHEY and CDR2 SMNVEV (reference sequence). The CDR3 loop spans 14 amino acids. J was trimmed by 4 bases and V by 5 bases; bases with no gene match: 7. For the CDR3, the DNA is TGTGCCAGCAGTCCAGGACAGGGCGGGTACGAGCAGTACTTC. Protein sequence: CASSPGQGGYEQYF.

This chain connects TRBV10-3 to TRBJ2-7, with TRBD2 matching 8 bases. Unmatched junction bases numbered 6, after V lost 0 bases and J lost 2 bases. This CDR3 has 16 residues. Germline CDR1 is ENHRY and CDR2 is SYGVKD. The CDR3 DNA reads TGTGCCATCAGTGAGTCGCGGACTAGCCTCCCCTACGAGCAGTACTTC. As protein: CAISESRTSLPYEQYF.

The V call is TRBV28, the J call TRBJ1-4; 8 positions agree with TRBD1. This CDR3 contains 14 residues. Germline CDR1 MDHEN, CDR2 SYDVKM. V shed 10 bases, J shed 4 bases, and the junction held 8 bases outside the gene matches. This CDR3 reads CATSRGPGNEKLFF. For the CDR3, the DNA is TGTGCCACCTCCAGGGGGCCGGGTAATGAAAAACTGTTTTTT.

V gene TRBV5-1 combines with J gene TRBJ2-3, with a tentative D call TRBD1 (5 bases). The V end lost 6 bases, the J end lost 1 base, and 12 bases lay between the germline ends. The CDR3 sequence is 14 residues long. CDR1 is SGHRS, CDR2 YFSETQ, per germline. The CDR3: CASKPGSGTDTQYF. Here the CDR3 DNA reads TGCGCCAGCAAACCAGGGTCCGGCACAGATACGCAGTATTTT.

CDR3: CASRGGTSGNYNEQFF. The CDR3 region has the DNA TGTGCCAGCAGAGGCGGGACTAGCGGGAACTACAATGAGCAGTTCTTC. The V gene is TRBV11-3, the J gene TRBJ2-1; 13 bases are a match to TRBD2. From germline, CDR1 is SGHNT and CDR2 YENEEA. This CDR3 contains 16 residues. The junction had 5 bases not matched to a gene; V was cut back by 6 bases and J by 3 bases.

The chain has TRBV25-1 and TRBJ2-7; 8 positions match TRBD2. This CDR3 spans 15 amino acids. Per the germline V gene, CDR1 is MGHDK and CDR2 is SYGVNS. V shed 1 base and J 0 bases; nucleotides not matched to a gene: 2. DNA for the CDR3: TGTGCCAGCAGTGAATCAGCGGGAGCCTCCTACGAGCAGTACTTC. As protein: CASSESAGASYEQYF.

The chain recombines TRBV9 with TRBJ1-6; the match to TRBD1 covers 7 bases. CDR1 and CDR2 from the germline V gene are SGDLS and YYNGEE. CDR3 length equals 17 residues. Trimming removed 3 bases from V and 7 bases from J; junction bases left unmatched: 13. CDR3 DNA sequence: TGTGCCAGCAGCGCCCGATGGGACAGTCTCGGGAATTCACCCCTCCACTTT. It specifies CASSARWDSLGNSPLHF.